This T cell receptor beta chain appears in the sequencing data of a study of CD8 T cells in ankylosing spondylitis. Making the TCR beta libraries involved quantitative 5'-RACE with molecular barcodes. TCRdb used MiXCR to reprocess the 5' RACE reads, holding one entry per CDR3 protein. Here the sample spans 180,000 or so distinct CDR3 sequences, 11% being singletons. Germline V gives CDR1 SGHTA, CDR2 FQGNSA. V was trimmed by 1 base and J by 6 bases, leaving 16 bases between them. This CDR3 has 15 residues. A remark on this clonotype: Its cognate antigen is unknown.

The study's findings and limits: Clones tied to disease were said to be significantly enriched in matched ankylosing spondylitis synovial fluid. Reactive arthritis synovial fluid and blood previously showed some of these motif variants. Seven or eight highly homologous variants formed a TCR beta motif that appeared characteristic of ankylosing spondylitis blood.

Sequences were obtained from blood, either unsorted or a sorted T cell fraction (not recorded which). The receptor was derived from a male donor with ankylosing spondylitis or in good health (not recorded which). The chain has TRBV7-2 and TRBJ2-7; no firm D call. The chain's CDR3 is CASSLELRPGFEQYF. As DNA, the CDR3 is TGTGCCAGCAGCTTAGAGCTCCGGCCGGGTTTCGAGCAGTACTTC.